The 32 T cell receptor beta chains reported below all come from one sample, sequenced in a study of T cells in Graves' hyperthyroidism and ophthalmopathy. Amplification targeted TCR beta CDR3 regions from RNA transcripts. Using the HTBI primer set, a first-round RT-PCR was run on the TCR CDR3. TCRdb reprocessed the multiplex PCR reads via MiXCR and lists one record per CDR3 protein. Among about 700,000 distinct CDR3 sequences, approximately 14% were seen once, and the ten largest hold 9.5% to 13%. The sequenced sample was blood. These receptors originate from a woman under 30 with Graves' hyperthyroidism.

In its sample, this clonotype was seen a few times. The rearrangement links TRBV12-3 or TRBV12-4 to TRBJ2-4, with TRBD1 matching over 10 bases. The J segment lost 8 bases and the V segment lost 5 bases, leaving 9 bases of the junction unmatched. The CDR3 totals 15 residues. The CDR3 region is CASSIPTGGYDIQYF. CDR3 DNA sequence: TGTGCCAGCAGTATACCGACAGGGGGCTATGACATTCAGTACTTC.

This clonotype was observed a few times. The rearrangement joins TRBV10-2 to TRBJ1-5, with D unresolved. Trimming took off 3 bases at V and 0 bases at J, with 12 bases between the two ends. The CDR3 spans 16 residues. Germline assignment: CDR1 WSHSY and CDR2 SAAADI. The CDR3 protein is CASSEDSYYSNQPQHF. For the CDR3, the DNA is TGCGCCAGCAGTGAAGATTCATACTATAGCAATCAGCCCCAGCATTTT.

This clonotype was seen at least ten times. V is TRBV30 and J is TRBJ2-7, with D possibly being TRBD1 (6 bases). V lost 1 base and J lost 1, with 11 bases in between. The CDR3 spans 14 residues. Germline CDR1 is GTSNPN and CDR2 is SVGIG (reference sequence). In nucleotides, the CDR3 is TGTGCCTGGAGTGAGAACAGGGTATCCTACGAGCAGTACTTC. It translates to CAWSENRVSYEQYF.

This clonotype appeared many times. V gene TRBV11-1 combines with J gene TRBJ2-3; D is possibly TRBD2 (6 bases). The CDR3 loop spans 14 amino acids. Germline V gene sequence: CDR1 SGHAT, CDR2 FQDESV (reference sequence). The ends were cut back, 4 bases at V and 10 bases at J, with 18 bases in the middle. Written as DNA, the CDR3 is TGTGCCAGCAGCTCGGGCGCTTTCGGGGAGGCGCAGTATTTT. This sequence encodes CASSSGAFGEAQYF.

This clonotype was seen a few times. This chain joins TRBV5-1 and TRBJ2-7; 7 nucleotides agree with TRBD2. This CDR3 comprises 14 residues. The V gene's germline CDR1 is SGHRS and CDR2 YFSETQ. Germline trimming cut 7 bases from V and 3 bases from J; bases unmatched to any gene: 10. The CDR3 spells CASRRLSGNYEQYF. The DNA of the CDR3 is TGCGCCAGCCGGCGATTGAGCGGGAACTACGAGCAGTACTTC.

In this sample, this clonotype turned up many times. This chain uses TRBV24-1 with TRBJ2-5, with 9 positions matching TRBD2. The CDR3 has 17 residues. Germline V gives CDR1 KGHDR, CDR2 SFDVKD. Unmatched junction bases numbered 9, after V lost 1 base and J lost 4 bases. The chain's CDR3 is CATSDFAGGPFAETQYF. The DNA for the CDR3 is TGTGCCACCAGTGATTTCGCGGGAGGGCCTTTTGCAGAGACCCAGTACTTC.

Only a few counts were recorded for this clonotype. The chain carries TRBV4-3 and TRBJ1-1, with unresolved D. This CDR3 is 15 amino acids long. Germline lookup yields CDR1 LGHNA and CDR2 YSLEER. V lost 1 base and J 1 base, leaving 10 bases between the germline ends. The CDR3 reads CASSQGSKGNTEAFF. DNA of the CDR3: TGCGCCAGCAGCCAAGGAAGTAAGGGGAACACTGAAGCTTTCTTT.

The sample holds a few counts of this clonotype. This chain connects TRBV29-1 to TRBJ2-3, with unresolved D. The V gene lost 3 bases and the J gene lost 4 bases, with 11 bases spanning the gap. This CDR3 contains 13 residues. Germline CDR1 and CDR2: SQVTM and ANQGSEA. The CDR3 coding sequence is TGCAGCGTTGATGGCCAGGCCCCAGATACGCAGTATTTT. It is translated as CSVDGQAPDTQYF.

This clonotype was counted between two and nine times. This chain links TRBV7-8 with TRBJ2-1; tentative D call: TRBD2 (5 bases). This CDR3 has 14 amino acids. Trimming left V 1 base short and J 4 bases short, with 8 bases between. Germline lookup yields CDR1 SGHVS and CDR2 FQNEAQ. The CDR3: CASSLDGIYNEQFF. The CDR3 DNA is TGTGCCAGCAGCTTAGACGGGATTTACAATGAGCAGTTCTTC.

There are many counts of this clonotype. The chain recombines TRBV6-5 with TRBJ2-7, with TRBD2 identical over 12 bases. CDR1 is MNHEY, CDR2 SVGAGI, per germline. CDR3 length: 15 residues. The V gene end was trimmed by 4 bases and the J gene end by 5 bases; junction bases not matched to a gene: 6. CDR3 sequence reads: CASSSGTSGRHEQYF. CDR3 nucleotide sequence: TGTGCCAGCAGTTCTGGGACTAGCGGGCGACACGAGCAGTACTTC.

This clonotype was detected many times. The chain recombines TRBV30 with TRBJ2-1, with 8 bases that match TRBD2. Germline V gene data show CDR1 as GTSNPN and CDR2 as SVGIG (reference sequence). V lost 2 bases and J lost 4; bases outside the gene matches: 1. CDR3 length: 13 residues. CDR3 region: CAWSTSGYNEQFF. The CDR3 bases are TGTGCCTGGAGTACTAGCGGATACAATGAGCAGTTCTTC.

At least ten counts were recorded for this clonotype. The chain is built from TRBV9 and TRBJ1-4; the match to TRBD1 covers 9 bases. Germline CDR1 is SGDLS and CDR2 is YYNGEE. The CDR3 sequence is 15 residues long. V shed 4 bases, J shed 8 bases, and the junction held 9 bases outside the gene matches. CDR3: CASSQSGQGDEKLFF. The CDR3, as DNA: TGTGCCAGCAGCCAATCGGGACAGGGAGACGAAAAACTGTTTTTT.

V gene TRBV19 combines with J gene TRBJ1-1; D unresolved. CDR1 LNHDA and CDR2 SQIVND come from the germline V gene (reference sequence). The CDR3 has 16 amino acids. With 3 bases removed from V and 5 bases from J, the gap between germline ends came to 19 bases. CDR3 amino acids: CASSIPGSSSRTEAFF. CDR3 nucleotide sequence: TGTGCCAGTAGTATCCCGGGTTCCTCTTCGAGGACTGAAGCTTTCTTT.

J is TRBJ2-7 and V is TRBV6-1; D is perhaps TRBD1 (5 bases). The CDR3 consists of 14 residues. The germline V gene has CDR1 MNHNS and CDR2 SASEGT. Between the trimmed V and J ends, which lost 6 bases and 2 bases, there was a span of 14 bases. This CDR3 reads CASRTDRYTYEQYF. CDR3 coding DNA: TGTGCCAGCAGAACCGACAGATACACCTACGAGCAGTACTTC.

There are many counts of this clonotype. This chain links TRBV18 with TRBJ2-5; D possibly uses TRBD1 or TRBD2 (5 bases each). The CDR3 is 15 amino acids. Germline V CDR1 and CDR2: KGHSH, LQKENI. Trimming cost V 0 bases and J 7 bases, with 15 bases left between them. CDR3 sequence reads: CASSPPGLGEATQYF. The CDR3, as DNA: TGTGCCAGCTCACCACCGGGGCTGGGAGAGGCGACCCAGTACTTC. Full variable domain (missing parts from reference TRBV18 and TRBJ2-5): NAGVMQNPRHLVRRRGQEARLRCSPMKGHSHVYWYRQLPEEGLKFMVYLQKENIIDESGMPKERFSAEFPKEGPSILRIQQVVRGDSAAYFCASSPPGLGEATQYFGPGTRLLVL.

This clonotype was recorded a few times. This chain links TRBV7-9 with TRBJ2-7; D might be TRBD2 (6 bases). The V end lost 2 bases, the J end lost 0 bases, and 14 bases lay between the germline ends. Germline V gene data show CDR1 as SEHNR and CDR2 as FQNEAQ (reference sequence). The CDR3 covers 16 residues. The DNA for the CDR3 is TGTGCCAGCAGCTTAAGGGGAGGAGGGGCCTCCTACGAGCAGTACTTC. Protein: CASSLRGGGASYEQYF.

The sample holds a few counts of this clonotype. This chain connects TRBV18 to TRBJ1-1; 7 bases fit TRBD1. This CDR3 is built from 14 residues. V dropped 4 bases and J dropped 7; count of bases not matched to a gene: 9. Germline V gene lookup returns CDR1 KGHSH and CDR2 LQKENI. The CDR3 sequence: CASSQTRDSLEAFF. CDR3 bases: TGTGCCAGCTCACAAACGCGGGACAGCCTTGAAGCTTTCTTT.

The chain has TRBV29-1 and TRBJ2-1; 9 nucleotides match TRBD1. The CDR3 sequence is 16 residues long. CDR1 SQVTM and CDR2 ANQGSEA come from the germline V gene. J gave up 4 bases and V 1 base, and 8 bases lay outside the gene matches. CDR3 in amino acids: CSVEGVGTGPYNEQFF. The CDR3 DNA reads as TGCAGCGTTGAAGGGGTTGGGACAGGGCCTTACAATGAGCAGTTCTTC.

The chain is built from TRBV4-1 and TRBJ2-1; 8 bases fit TRBD2. The V and J ends lost 1 base and 6 bases, in that order; junction bases with no gene match: 5. This CDR3 is built from 15 residues. The germline CDR1 and CDR2 sequences are MGHRA and YSYEKL. Written as DNA, the CDR3 is TGCGCCAGCAGCCAAGGGGCGGGAGGAGTCAATGAGCAGTTCTTC. It encodes CASSQGAGGVNEQFF.

This sequence joins TRBV9 and TRBJ2-7; 9 bases match TRBD2. Germline V gives CDR1 SGDLS, CDR2 YYNGEE. This CDR3 has 16 residues. The V segment lost 2 bases and the J segment 2 bases; nucleotides outside the gene matches: 8. The CDR3 DNA is TGTGCCAGCAGCGTTGCCACTAGCGGGCCCCCCTACGAGCAGTACTTC. The encoded protein is CASSVATSGPPYEQYF.

The sample holds many counts of this clonotype. The rearrangement uses TRBV2 and TRBJ2-7; TRBD1 might be the D (7 bases). CDR1 is SNHLY, CDR2 FYNNEI, per germline. This CDR3 has 13 amino acids. V lost 6 bases, J lost 5 bases, and 14 bases lay in between. The CDR3: CASRRDSANEQYF. CDR3 in DNA: TGTGCCAGCAGGCGGGACAGTGCGAACGAGCAGTACTTC.

The table lists this clonotype with a few counts. The genes are TRBV4-1 and TRBJ1-1; D unclear. The CDR3 extends over 12 amino acids. Per the germline V gene, CDR1 is MGHRA and CDR2 is YSYEKL. Trimming left V 2 bases short and J 7 bases short, with 8 bases between. CDR3 protein: CASSQPDVEAFF. The CDR3 DNA reads TGCGCCAGCAGCCAACCGGACGTTGAAGCTTTCTTT.

This chain connects TRBV12-3 or TRBV12-4 to TRBJ1-4; TRBD1 might be the D (6 bases). CDR3 size: 14 residues. The V end lost 2 bases, the J end lost 7 bases, and 11 bases lay between the germline ends. The CDR3 loop reads CASSLTGRTEKLFF. CDR3 nucleotide sequence: TGTGCCAGCAGTTTAACAGGGCGGACTGAAAAACTGTTTTTT.

This clonotype was recorded many times. J is TRBJ2-7 and V is TRBV13; weak D call: TRBD1 (5 bases). From germline, CDR1 is PRHDT and CDR2 FYEKMQ (reference sequence). This CDR3 is built from 19 residues. Trimming cost V 1 base and J 1 base, with 23 bases left between them. CDR3 sequence: CASSLARDFDRLTSYEQYF. CDR3 DNA sequence: TGTGCCAGCAGCTTAGCCCGAGACTTTGACAGACTTACTTCCTACGAGCAGTACTTC. The full variable domain, in which reference TRBV13 and TRBJ2-7 provide the parts outside the CDR3, is AAGVIQSPRHLIKEKRETATLKCYPIPRHDTVYWYQQGPGQDPQFLISFYEKMQSDKGSIPDRFSAQQFSDYHSELNMSSLELGDSALYFCASSLARDFDRLTSYEQYFGPGTRLTVT.

There are a few counts of this clonotype. The rearrangement uses TRBV20-1 and TRBJ1-3; D perhaps matches TRBD1 (5 bases). The V and J ends lost 3 bases and 1 base respectively, with 13 bases between them. CDR3 length equals 15 residues. Germline CDR1 DFQATT, CDR2 SNEGSKA (reference sequence). The CDR3 is CSARGGSYSGNTIYF. CDR3 sequence (DNA): TGCAGTGCTAGGGGGGGTAGCTATTCTGGAAACACCATATATTTT.

V usage is TRBV7-9 and J usage is TRBJ1-2, with D maybe TRBD1 (6 bases). The CDR3 is 15 amino acids. Trimming shortened V by 5 bases and J by 2 bases, and 15 bases separated the two germline ends. Germline CDR1 is SEHNR and CDR2 is FQNEAQ (reference sequence). The CDR3 sequence is CASSPIRGKNYGYTF. CDR3 in DNA: TGTGCCAGCAGCCCCATCAGGGGTAAGAACTATGGCTACACCTTC.

This rearrangement joins TRBV12-3 or TRBV12-4 to TRBJ1-1; 7 bases fit TRBD1. The CDR3 loop spans 11 amino acids. Unmatched junction bases numbered 5, after V lost 6 bases and J lost 10 bases. The CDR3 here is CASRDDRAAFF. The CDR3 nucleotides read TGTGCCAGCAGAGACGACAGGGCAGCTTTCTTT.

This clonotype showed up many times. The J gene is TRBJ2-7, the V gene TRBV7-9; 8 bases agree with TRBD1. The CDR3 contains 14 residues. The V and J ends lost 6 bases and 5 bases, in that order; junction bases with no gene match: 9. CDR1 is SEHNR and CDR2 is FQNEAQ in the germline V gene (reference sequence). Here the CDR3 reads CASRNYGTGDEQYF. DNA for the CDR3: TGTGCCAGCAGGAACTACGGGACAGGTGACGAGCAGTACTTC.

This clonotype was picked up many times. The V gene is TRBV2, the J gene TRBJ2-1; maybe TRBD2 (6 bases). The CDR3 covers 15 residues. Trimming shortened V by 4 bases and J by 4 bases, and 14 bases separated the two germline ends. The germline CDR1 and CDR2 sequences are SNHLY and FYNNEI. This CDR3 is CASSGYRGSYNEQFF. The DNA of the CDR3 is TGTGCCAGCAGTGGTTACCGGGGGTCTTACAATGAGCAGTTCTTC.

This clonotype came up many times. The J gene is TRBJ2-3, the V gene TRBV3-1; 9 bases fit TRBD2. Germline V lookup: CDR1 LGHDT, CDR2 YNNKEL (reference sequence). The ends lost 2 bases at V and 0 bases at J; junction bases unmatched: 0. The length of the CDR3 is 15 residues. This chain's CDR3 is CASSQLAGSTDTQYF. CDR3 in DNA: TGTGCCAGCAGCCAACTAGCGGGAAGCACAGATACGCAGTATTTT.

This clonotype has ten or more counts. The chain couples TRBV7-2 to TRBJ2-7, with TRBD2 matching 10 bases. CDR3 length: 15 residues. V was clipped by 5 bases and J by 7 bases; unmatched bases: 11. Germline V lookup: CDR1 SGHTA, CDR2 FQGNSA. The CDR3 spells CASSPSSGRVGEQYF. The CDR3 DNA follows: TGTGCCAGCAGCCCCAGCAGCGGGAGGGTAGGTGAGCAGTACTTC.

This clonotype was observed a handful of times. The junction differs from germline at one of its ends, possibly a read error. The chain recombines TRBV5-6 with TRBJ2-1, with D perhaps matching TRBD1 (6 bases). The CDR3 loop spans 13 amino acids. CDR1 is SGHDT and CDR2 is YYEEEE in the germline V gene. The CDR3 loop reads CASSLGAATEQFF. CDR3 sequence (DNA): TGTGCCAGCAGTTTGGGGGCGGCCACTGAGCAGTTCTTC.